These 12 T cell receptor beta chains were all obtained from the same sample, sequenced in a study of cytomegalovirus exposure and HLA in healthy donors. 60 Vbeta and 13 Jbeta primers were used in PCR. The assay was immunoSEQ multiplex PCR, and TCRdb's table has in-frame clones only and misses some. This sample carries about 170,000 clones, about 82% of them seen once, and the ten largest clones take approximately 2.4%. Sequencing was carried out using PBMCs. Every receptor here comes from a male donor in good health and CMV-seronegative.

This clone was counted only a few times. The V and J genes are TRBV5-4 and TRBJ2-7, with 9 bases lining up with TRBD1. With 0 bases clipped from V and 4 bases from J, the junction kept 2 bases outside the gene matches. The CDR3 runs to 14 residues. Looked up from germline, CDR1 is SGHNT and CDR2 is YYREEE (reference sequence). DNA for the CDR3: TGTGCCAGCAGCTTGGATGGGACAGGGTACGAGCAGTACTTC. This gives the protein CASSLDGTGYEQYF.

The J gene is TRBJ2-3, the V gene TRBV7-2; a possible D gene is TRBD2 (6 bases). Trimming took off 3 bases at V and 0 bases at J, with 10 bases between the two ends. This CDR3 spans 15 amino acids. Germline V CDR1 and CDR2: SGHTA, FQGNSA. CDR3 in DNA: TGTGCCAGCAGCTTGTCTAGCGCGAGCACAGATACGCAGTATTTT. Translated: CASSLSSASTDTQYF.

The gene calls are TRBV4-2 and TRBJ2-3; 9 bases align to TRBD2. The CDR3 loop spans 16 amino acids. Unmatched junction bases numbered 3, after V lost 1 base and J lost 1 base. The germline V gene encodes CDR1 LGHNA and CDR2 YNFKEQ. The CDR3 here is CASSQGASGGTDTQYF. DNA for the CDR3: TGTGCCAGCAGCCAAGGGGCTAGCGGGGGCACAGATACGCAGTATTTT.

The chain is built from TRBV30 and TRBJ2-2; D call uncertain. The length of the CDR3 is 15 residues. Per the germline V gene, CDR1 is GTSNPN and CDR2 is SVGIG (reference sequence). Trimming cost V 3 bases and J 0 bases, with 11 bases left between them. The chain's CDR3 is CAWRNVGANTGELFF. Written as DNA, the CDR3 is TGTGCCTGGAGGAATGTTGGAGCGAACACCGGGGAGCTGTTTTTT.

J is TRBJ2-2 and V is TRBV7-3, with D maybe TRBD2 (6 bases). Germline loops: CDR1 SGHTA, CDR2 FQGTGA. The CDR3 runs 16 residues. V was cut by 5 bases and J by 0 bases, with 13 bases left in between. CDR3 amino acids: CASSHPGRTNTGELFF. CDR3 coding DNA: TGTGCCAGCAGCCACCCGGGGAGGACGAACACCGGGGAGCTGTTTTTT.

The V and J genes are TRBV9 and TRBJ2-6; 8 bases align to TRBD1. Germline trimming cut 3 bases from V and 1 base from J; bases unmatched to any gene: 6. Germline CDR1 reads SGDLS; CDR2 reads YYNGEE. The CDR3 runs 17 residues. The CDR3 region has the DNA TGTGCCAGCAGCGAGGGACAGGCGCTTTCTGGGGCCAACGTCCTGACTTTC. It translates to CASSEGQALSGANVLTF.

This sequence joins TRBV9 and TRBJ1-2, with D possibly being TRBD1 (5 bases). With 4 bases removed from V and 2 bases from J, the gap between germline ends came to 9 bases. CDR1 and CDR2 (germline): SGDLS, YYNGEE. The CDR3 has 13 amino acids. The CDR3 sequence is CASSNAGNYGYTF. The CDR3 coding sequence is TGTGCCAGCAGCAACGCAGGGAACTATGGCTACACCTTC.

About this clone itself: This specimen includes other DNA sequences encoding the same CDR3. The CDR3 bases are TGTGCCAGCAGTGAGGGCCTCGGGGGCTACGAGCAGTACTTC. Protein: CASSEGLGGYEQYF. The chain is built from TRBV6-1 and TRBJ2-7; TRBD2 might be the D (6 bases). Germline loops: CDR1 MNHNS, CDR2 SASEGT. The V gene lost 3 bases and the J gene lost 3 bases, with 12 bases spanning the gap. This CDR3 is 14 amino acids long.

The V gene is TRBV7-8, the J gene TRBJ1-6; 8 bases are a match to TRBD1. This CDR3 contains 16 residues. The germline V gene encodes CDR1 SGHVS and CDR2 FQNEAQ. Trimming at V came to 5 bases and at J to 10 bases, leaving 13 bases not matched to a gene. CDR3 sequence reads: CASSPGTGPIGSPLHF. DNA of the CDR3: TGTGCCAGCAGCCCTGGGACAGGTCCGATTGGGTCACCCCTCCACTTT.

The chain uses TRBV7-2 and TRBJ1-2; D is uncertain. Germline lookup yields CDR1 SGHTA and CDR2 FQGNSA. Between the trimmed V and J ends, which lost 4 bases and 8 bases, there was a span of 14 bases. This CDR3 is built from 13 residues. The CDR3 is CASSSGVIGGYTF. The CDR3, as DNA: TGTGCCAGCAGCTCCGGGGTCATAGGGGGCTACACCTTC.

The chain uses TRBV5-1 and TRBJ2-7; TRBD1 matches 11 bases. The CDR3 is 15 amino acids. Unmatched junction bases numbered 3, after V lost 4 bases and J lost 0 bases. Germline CDR1 is SGHRS and CDR2 is YFSETQ. The CDR3 DNA sequence: TGCGCCAGCAGCGAGGGACAGGGGGGCTCCTACGAGCAGTACTTC. Protein sequence: CASSEGQGGSYEQYF. Complete variable domain (other parts from reference TRBV5-1 and TRBJ2-7): KAGVTQTPRYLIKTRGQQVTLSCSPISGHRSVSWYQQTPGQGLQFLFEYFSETQRNKGNFPGRFSGRQFSNSRSEMNVSTLELGDSALYLCASSEGQGGSYEQYFGPGTRLTVT.

The V and J genes are TRBV5-1 and TRBJ2-3; 7 bases are a match to TRBD1. The length of the CDR3 is 14 residues. Germline trimming cut 4 bases from V and 1 base from J; bases unmatched to any gene: 3. Germline-derived CDR1 and CDR2 are SGHRS and YFSETQ. The CDR3 here is CASSPQGGTDTQYF. Written as DNA, the CDR3 is TGCGCCAGCAGCCCGCAGGGGGGCACAGATACGCAGTATTTT. The variable domain in full, completed from reference TRBV5-1 and TRBJ2-3, reads KAGVTQTPRYLIKTRGQQVTLSCSPISGHRSVSWYQQTPGQGLQFLFEYFSETQRNKGNFPGRFSGRQFSNSRSEMNVSTLELGDSALYLCASSPQGGTDTQYFGPGTRLTVL.